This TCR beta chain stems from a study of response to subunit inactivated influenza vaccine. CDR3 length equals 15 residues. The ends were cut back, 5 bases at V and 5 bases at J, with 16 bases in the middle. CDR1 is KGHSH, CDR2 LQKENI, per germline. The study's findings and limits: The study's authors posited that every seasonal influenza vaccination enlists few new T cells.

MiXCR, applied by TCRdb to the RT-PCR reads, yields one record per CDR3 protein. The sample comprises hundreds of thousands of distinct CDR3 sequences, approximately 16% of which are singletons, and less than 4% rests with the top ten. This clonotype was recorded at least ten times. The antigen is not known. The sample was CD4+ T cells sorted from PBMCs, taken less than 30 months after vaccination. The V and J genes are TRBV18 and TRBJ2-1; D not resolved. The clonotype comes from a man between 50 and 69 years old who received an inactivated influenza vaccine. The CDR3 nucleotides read TGTGCCAGCTCAGGGGTTCTCAGCGCTAACAATGAGCAGTTCTTC. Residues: CASSGVLSANNEQFF.